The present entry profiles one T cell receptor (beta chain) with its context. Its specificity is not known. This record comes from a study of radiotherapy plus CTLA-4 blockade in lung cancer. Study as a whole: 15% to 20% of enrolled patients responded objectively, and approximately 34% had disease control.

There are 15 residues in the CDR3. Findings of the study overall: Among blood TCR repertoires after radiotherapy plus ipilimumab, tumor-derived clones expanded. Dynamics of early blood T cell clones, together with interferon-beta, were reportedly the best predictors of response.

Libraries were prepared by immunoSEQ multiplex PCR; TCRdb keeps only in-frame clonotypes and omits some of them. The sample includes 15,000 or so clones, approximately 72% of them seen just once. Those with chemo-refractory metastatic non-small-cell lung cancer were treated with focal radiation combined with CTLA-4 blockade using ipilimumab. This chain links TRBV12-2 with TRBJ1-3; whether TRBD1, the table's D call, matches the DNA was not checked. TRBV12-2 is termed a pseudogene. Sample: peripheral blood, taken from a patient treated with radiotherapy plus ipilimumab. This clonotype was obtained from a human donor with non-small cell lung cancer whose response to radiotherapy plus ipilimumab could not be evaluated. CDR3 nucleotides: TGTGCAAGTCGCTTTGACGGACACTCTGGAAACACCATATATTTT. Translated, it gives CASRFDGHSGNTIYF.